The rows below give T cell receptor beta chains drawn from one sample of a study of blood T cells in healthy people across ages. TCRdb itself ran the 5' RACE reads through MiXCR, one entry per CDR3 protein. Altogether over 600,000 distinct CDR3 sequences are present, roughly 46% being singletons, with the ten largest covering about a sixth. Sequencing input: blood. These TCRs come from a man at least 80 years old in good health. Both conserved end residues are part of each CDR3. D genes are given only for firm matches. Clone size is given for some rows only: seen once, a few or many times, or a class if the clone is expanded.

V: TRBV6-2/TRBV6-3
D: -
J: TRBJ2-7
size: few
DNA: TGTGCCAGCAGTTACTCGACTAGGGGGGCCTACGAGCAGTACTTC
CDR3: CASSYSTRGAYEQYF

V: TRBV28
D: TRBD2
J: TRBJ2-3
size: few
DNA: TGTGCCAGCGGCCGGACTAGCGGGAGGGCAGATACGCAGTATTTT
CDR3: CASGRTSGRADTQYF

V: TRBV5-6
D: TRBD2
J: TRBJ2-1
size: few
DNA: TGTGCCAGCAACCCTAGCGGGAGGGGAGGTGAGCAGTTCTTC
CDR3: CASNPSGRGGEQFF

V: TRBV5-1
D: -
J: TRBJ1-2
size: few
DNA: TGCGCCAGCAGCTTGTTACAGGACTATGGCTACACCTTC
CDR3: CASSLLQDYGYTF

V: TRBV20-1
D: TRBD1
J: TRBJ2-7
size: -
DNA: TGCAGTGCTAGAGACGGGACAGCGGATCGTCGCGTCGATACCTACGAGCAGTACTTC
CDR3: CSARDGTADRRVDTYEQYF

V: TRBV12-3/TRBV12-4
D: -
J: TRBJ2-7
size: few
DNA: TGTGCCAGCAGTTTTGGTGGCGGGCGACTCTACGAGCAGTACTTC
CDR3: CASSFGGGRLYEQYF

V: TRBV20-1
D: TRBD2
J: TRBJ2-1
size: few
DNA: TGCAGTGCTCGGACTAGCGGGACTTCCGCGGGATCCTACAATGAGCAGTTCTTC
CDR3: CSARTSGTSAGSYNEQFF

V: TRBV28
D: -
J: TRBJ2-1
size: -
DNA: TGTGCCAGCAGTCTGACAGGGACTCGTGAGCAGTTCTTC
CDR3: CASSLTGTREQFF

V: TRBV25-1
D: -
J: TRBJ2-7
size: -
DNA: TGTGCCAGCAGTTCTTTCAACCCCAACTACGAGCAGTACTTC
CDR3: CASSSFNPNYEQYF

V: TRBV7-2
D: TRBD1
J: TRBJ2-5
size: -
DNA: TGTGCCAGCAGCTTAGGTGCGGGACAGGGGGAAGAGACCCAGTACTTC
CDR3: CASSLGAGQGEETQYF

V: TRBV7-8
D: -
J: TRBJ2-3
size: -
DNA: TGTGCCAGCAGCTTAGCCGGCAACTCGGGCACAGATACGCAGTATTTT
CDR3: CASSLAGNSGTDTQYF

V: TRBV6-6
D: -
J: TRBJ1-1
size: -
DNA: TGTGCCAGCAGCGTACGGCAGAACACTGAAGCTTTCTTT
CDR3: CASSVRQNTEAFF

V: TRBV10-3
D: TRBD2
J: TRBJ2-7
size: -
DNA: TGTGCCATCAGTGGAAGGACTAGCGGGGTTAACAATGAGCAGTACTTC
CDR3: CAISGRTSGVNNEQYF

V: TRBV28
D: TRBD1
J: TRBJ2-7
size: -
DNA: TGTGCCAGCAGTTTATTGGTTGGGGTGGGGACAGGGCGCTACGAGCAGTACTTC
CDR3: CASSLLVGVGTGRYEQYF

V: TRBV14
D: -
J: TRBJ2-3
size: -
DNA: TGTGCCAGCAGCCAAGGTGATATTACTAGCACAGATACGCAGTATTTT
CDR3: CASSQGDITSTDTQYF

V: TRBV3-1
D: -
J: TRBJ2-3
size: -
DNA: TGTGCCAGCAGCCAGGTAGCGGCAAACACAGATACGCAGTATTTT
CDR3: CASSQVAANTDTQYF

V: TRBV20-1
D: TRBD2
J: TRBJ2-3
size: -
DNA: TGCAGTGCCAGGACTAGCGGGAGTGGGACAGATACGCAGTATTTT
CDR3: CSARTSGSGTDTQYF